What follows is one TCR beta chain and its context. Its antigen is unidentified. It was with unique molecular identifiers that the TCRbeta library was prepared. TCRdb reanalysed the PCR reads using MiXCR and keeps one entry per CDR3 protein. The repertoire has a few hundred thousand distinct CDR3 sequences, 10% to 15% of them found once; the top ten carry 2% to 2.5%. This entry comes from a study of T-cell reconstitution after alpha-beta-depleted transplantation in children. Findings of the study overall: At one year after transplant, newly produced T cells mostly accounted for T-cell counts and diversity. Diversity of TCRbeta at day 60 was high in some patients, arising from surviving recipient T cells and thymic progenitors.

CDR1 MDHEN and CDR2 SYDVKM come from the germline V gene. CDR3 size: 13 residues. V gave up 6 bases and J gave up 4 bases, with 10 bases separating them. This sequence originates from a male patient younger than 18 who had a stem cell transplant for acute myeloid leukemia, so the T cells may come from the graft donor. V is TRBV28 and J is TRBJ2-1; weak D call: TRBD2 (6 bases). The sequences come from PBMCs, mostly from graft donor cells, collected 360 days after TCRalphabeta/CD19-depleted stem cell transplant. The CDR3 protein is CASSWRGYNEQFF. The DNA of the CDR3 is TGTGCCAGCAGCTGGAGGGGATACAATGAGCAGTTCTTC.